The 2 T cell receptor beta chains listed next were all sequenced from one sample in a study of PD-1 blockade in classical Hodgkin lymphoma. Repertoires were generated with immunoSEQ multiplex PCR, while TCRdb's copy carries only in-frame clones and drops some. The sample contains more than 95,000 clones, more than 70% of which appear only once. Documented time point: cycle 4 day 1 (C4D1), after 6 weeks of nivolumab. Each patient's relapse followed autologous stem cell transplantation, and brentuximab vedotin exposure varied. The sequenced sample was peripheral blood mononuclear cells (PBMCs), obtained before the fourth cycle of nivolumab. All receptors derive from a human donor with classical Hodgkin lymphoma.

The V and J genes are TRBV4-2 and TRBJ2-1; a weak D match, TRBD2 (6 bases). From germline, CDR1 is LGHNA and CDR2 YNFKEQ. Trimming shortened V by 0 bases and J by 0 bases, and 12 bases separated the two germline ends. The CDR3 is 17 residues long. CDR3: CASSQDWDSTSYNEQFF. The CDR3 DNA is TGTGCCAGCAGCCAAGATTGGGACTCCACCTCCTACAATGAGCAGTTCTTC.

CDR3 nucleotides: TGTGCCTGGAGACCGACCGCACTAGCGTCGAACTACGAGCAGTACTTC. It translates to CAWRPTALASNYEQYF. The chain has TRBV30 and TRBJ2-7; 7 bases match TRBD2. There are 16 residues in the CDR3. V lost 3 bases, J lost 3 bases, and 14 bases stayed unmatched. Germline CDR1 GTSNPN, CDR2 SVGIG (reference sequence). The full variable domain, rest sourced from reference TRBV30 and TRBJ2-7, is SQTIHQWPATLVQPVGSPLSLECTVEGTSNPNLYWYRQAAGRGLQLLFYSVGIGQISSEVPQNLSASRPQDRQFILSSKKLLLSDSGFYLCAWRPTALASNYEQYFGPGTRLTVT.